These 31 T cell receptor beta chains came from one sample sequenced in a study of blood T cell repertoires in COVID-19. Sequencing was performed with immunoSEQ multiplex PCR; in TCRdb, only in-frame clones are kept and a portion is missing. The sample has about 38,000 clones, 70% to 90% seen once; the top ten hold roughly 5%. Material for sequencing was peripheral blood. These TCRs come from a man aged 50-59 years with active COVID-19.

This clone was counted a few times. The V call is TRBV6-2 or TRBV6-3, the J call TRBJ1-1; D uncertain. V was pared by 1 base and J by 2 bases, with 8 bases between. The CDR3 loop spans 14 amino acids. The germline V gene encodes CDR1 MNHEY and CDR2 SVGEGT. The DNA for the CDR3 is TGTGCCAGCAGTTACTTGAACAGAAACACTGAAGCTTTCTTT. Translated: CASSYLNRNTEAFF.

This clone was picked up a small number of times. This sequence joins TRBV5-6 and TRBJ2-5; 7 nucleotides agree with TRBD2. Germline values: CDR1 SGHDT, CDR2 YYEEEE. V gave up 1 base and J gave up 3 bases; unmatched junction bases: 0. CDR3 length: 13 residues. CDR3 DNA sequence: TGTGCCAGCAGCTTGCGGGGGGAAGAGACCCAGTACTTC. It encodes CASSLRGEETQYF.

CDR3 sequence reads: CASGGGHNTGELFF. In DNA form, the CDR3 reads TGTGCCAGCGGCGGGGGTCATAACACCGGGGAGCTGTTTTTT. This chain joins TRBV2 and TRBJ2-2, with TRBD2 identical over 7 bases. Trimming took 8 bases from V and 2 from J; bases not matched to a gene: 5. Per the germline V gene, CDR1 is SNHLY and CDR2 is FYNNEI. CDR3 length: 14 residues.

The V and J genes are TRBV6-5 and TRBJ1-1; the D is unclear. The germline V gene encodes CDR1 MNHEY and CDR2 SVGAGI. Trimming cost V 0 bases and J 0 bases, with 8 bases left between them. The CDR3 runs to 15 residues. CDR3 sequence reads: CASSYSYNMNTEAFF. DNA of the CDR3: TGTGCCAGCAGTTACTCGTATAATATGAACACTGAAGCTTTCTTT.

The sample holds one count of this clone. The chain recombines TRBV6-5 with TRBJ2-5; D ambiguous. This CDR3 comprises 13 residues. Trimming took 6 bases from V and 4 from J, leaving 12 bases between them. CDR1 and CDR2 from the germline V gene are MNHEY and SVGAGI. This CDR3 reads CASSRHKTETQYF. Here the CDR3 DNA reads TGTGCCAGCAGCCGACATAAAACAGAGACCCAGTACTTC.

This chain links TRBV29-1 with TRBJ2-1; D is uncertain. There are 14 residues in the CDR3. V lost 2 bases and J lost 3, with 11 bases in between. Germline CDR1 reads SQVTM; CDR2 reads ANQGSEA. The CDR3 here is CSVEPPRVYNEQFF. CDR3 nucleotide sequence: TGCAGCGTTGAACCCCCTAGAGTCTACAATGAGCAGTTCTTC.

CDR3 DNA sequence: TGCGCCAGCAGCCAAGATAGGCGGGGGGGCCTAACAGATACGCAGTATTTT. This gives the protein CASSQDRRGGLTDTQYF. The chain has TRBV4-1 and TRBJ2-3; TRBD2 agrees at 9 bases. The germline gives CDR1 MGHRA, CDR2 YSYEKL. This CDR3 contains 17 residues. Trimming took 0 bases from V and 3 from J; bases not matched to a gene: 7.

The chain carries TRBV3-1 (or the pseudogene TRBV3-2) and TRBJ1-1, with a tentative D call TRBD1 (6 bases). Trimming removed 3 bases at V and 5 bases at J, with 10 bases between. The CDR3 is 13 amino acids. Per the germline V gene, CDR1 is LGHDT and CDR2 is YNNKEL (reference sequence). CDR3 in DNA: TGTGCCAGCAGCCAGTACAGGGCTACTGAAGCTTTCTTT. This translates into CASSQYRATEAFF.

The V gene is TRBV11-3, the J gene TRBJ1-3, with 7 bases that match TRBD1. The J segment lost 4 bases and the V segment lost 2 bases, leaving 5 bases of the junction unmatched. Germline V gene data show CDR1 as SGHNT and CDR2 as YENEEA. The CDR3 spans 15 residues. For the CDR3, the DNA is TGTGCCAGCAGCTTAAGACAGGGCGAAGGAAACACCATATATTTT. Its protein product is CASSLRQGEGNTIYF.

The V and J genes are TRBV9 and TRBJ1-2, with a tentative D call TRBD1 (5 bases). Germline V CDR1 and CDR2: SGDLS, YYNGEE. The CDR3 is made up of 16 amino acids. Trimming cost V 0 bases and J 4 bases, with 16 bases left between them. The CDR3 sequence is CASSVDSGELGYGYTF. Written as DNA, the CDR3 is TGTGCCAGCAGCGTAGACTCGGGGGAGCTAGGCTATGGCTACACCTTC.

The sample holds one count of this clone. This chain joins TRBV12-3 or TRBV12-4 and TRBJ2-4, with 8 bases identical to TRBD2. The length of the CDR3 is 13 residues. V was pared by 4 bases and J by 9 bases, with 5 bases of the junction left unmatched. CDR3 amino acids: CASSSGREGIQYF. In nucleotides, the CDR3 is TGTGCCAGCAGTTCCGGACGGGAGGGCATTCAGTACTTC.

This clone was found once. The CDR3 loop is CASSTTGYETQYF. DNA of the CDR3: TGTGCCAGCAGCACGACAGGGTACGAGACCCAGTACTTC. V is TRBV6-5 and J is TRBJ2-5, with 7 bases identical to TRBD1. J gave up 5 bases and V 6 bases, and 6 bases lay outside the gene matches. This CDR3 has 13 residues. Per germline, CDR1 MNHEY and CDR2 SVGAGI.

The V and J genes are TRBV6-5 and TRBJ1-5; D may be TRBD1 (5 bases). The CDR3 covers 14 residues. CDR1 is MNHEY, CDR2 SVGAGI, per germline. The V gene lost 6 bases and the J gene lost 0 bases, with 9 bases spanning the gap. This CDR3 is CASRAGFSNQPQHF. The CDR3 DNA is TGTGCCAGCAGAGCAGGGTTTAGCAATCAGCCCCAGCATTTT.

The gene calls are TRBV5-1 and TRBJ2-1, with D maybe TRBD2 (6 bases). V was shortened by 6 bases and J by 3 bases, with 13 bases between the two germline ends. The CDR3 is 14 residues long. From germline, CDR1 is SGHRS and CDR2 YFSETQ. As DNA, the CDR3 is TGCGCCAGCACCTATAGCGGCATCTACAATGAGCAGTTCTTC. This encodes CASTYSGIYNEQFF.

J is TRBJ1-1 and V is TRBV6-6; 7 positions match TRBD1. CDR1 is MNHNY, CDR2 SVGAGI, per germline (reference sequence). Unmatched junction bases numbered 5, after V lost 2 bases and J lost 5 bases. The CDR3 totals 14 residues. The CDR3 bases are TGTGCCAGCAGTTACCGGCAGGGGGAAACTGAAGCTTTCTTT. Protein sequence: CASSYRQGETEAFF.

The J gene is TRBJ2-3, the V gene TRBV29-1; D may be TRBD1 (6 bases). Germline CDR1 reads SQVTM; CDR2 reads ANQGSEA. The CDR3 is 12 amino acids. The germline V and J ends were trimmed by 6 bases and 1 base, with 8 bases remaining between them. The CDR3 spells CSVEGGTDTQYF. In nucleotides, the CDR3 is TGCAGCGTCGAGGGGGGCACAGATACGCAGTATTTT.

V gene TRBV4-1 combines with J gene TRBJ2-5; D is ambiguous. Germline values: CDR1 MGHRA, CDR2 YSYEKL. Trimming stripped 1 base from V and 5 bases from J, with 8 bases between. This CDR3 contains 13 residues. The CDR3 spells CASSQAPPETQYF. In nucleotides, the CDR3 is TGCGCCAGCAGCCAAGCCCCTCCGGAGACCCAGTACTTC.

The chain recombines TRBV6-1 with TRBJ1-5; 9 bases are shared with TRBD1. CDR1 and CDR2 from the germline V gene are MNHNS and SASEGT. CDR3 length: 16 residues. The ends lost 3 bases at V and 4 bases at J; junction bases unmatched: 7. CDR3 in DNA: TGTGCCAGCAGTGACCCGGGACAGGGTATGAATCAGCCCCAGCATTTT. This encodes CASSDPGQGMNQPQHF.

The chain has TRBV10-3 and TRBJ2-7, with D possibly being TRBD1 (6 bases). V gave up 0 bases and J gave up 6 bases, with 12 bases separating them. This CDR3 has 14 residues. Germline loops: CDR1 ENHRY, CDR2 SYGVKD. CDR3 residues: CAISESGDIPEQYF. DNA of the CDR3: TGTGCCATCAGTGAGTCGGGGGACATCCCCGAGCAGTACTTC.

V and J are TRBV13 and TRBJ2-7; D might be TRBD1 (6 bases). Trimming removed 1 base from V and 2 bases from J, with 6 bases in between. Germline V gives CDR1 PRHDT, CDR2 FYEKMQ (reference sequence). The CDR3 spans 13 residues. The CDR3 DNA reads TGTGCCAGCAGCTTAGAGGGGGCCTACGAGCAGTACTTC. Translation gives CASSLEGAYEQYF.

CDR3 loop: CASSDRGSNQPQHF. In DNA form, the CDR3 reads TGTGCCAGCAGTGACAGGGGTAGCAATCAGCCCCAGCATTTT. This rearrangement joins TRBV3-1 (or the pseudogene TRBV3-2) to TRBJ1-5; TRBD1 agrees at 8 bases. CDR3 length: 14 residues. The germline V gene has CDR1 LGHDT and CDR2 YNNKEL (reference sequence). V lost 6 bases to trimming and J lost 0 bases; unmatched junction nucleotides: 1.

The V gene is TRBV7-7, the J gene TRBJ2-3, with TRBD2 identical over 10 bases. Per germline, CDR1 SSHAT and CDR2 FNYEAQ (reference sequence). The junction had 5 bases not matched to a gene; V was cut back by 5 bases and J by 6 bases. This CDR3 comprises 14 residues. Written as DNA, the CDR3 is TGTGCCAGCAGCGTCGGACTAGCGGTTGATACGCAGTATTTT. Its translation is CASSVGLAVDTQYF. The variable domain in full, completed from reference TRBV7-7 and TRBJ2-3, reads GAGVSQSPRYKVTKRGQDVTLRCDPISSHATLYWYQQALGQGPEFLTYFNYEAQPDKSGLPSDRFSAERPEGSISTLTIQRTEQRDSAMYRCASSVGLAVDTQYFGPGTRLTVL.

The chain uses TRBV2 and TRBJ2-7, with D possibly TRBD2 on 5 matching bases. Trimming removed 7 bases at V and 1 base at J, with 8 bases between. The germline V gene encodes CDR1 SNHLY and CDR2 FYNNEI. CDR3 length: 12 amino acids. The CDR3 DNA follows: TGTGCCAGCATAGGAGGTTCCTACGAGCAGTACTTC. It yields the protein CASIGGSYEQYF. The whole variable domain, remainder taken from reference TRBV2 and TRBJ2-7, is EPEVTQTPSHQVTQMGQEVILRCVPISNHLYFYWYRQILGQKVEFLVSFYNNEISEKSEIFDDQFSVERPDGSNFTLKIRSTKLEDSAMYFCASIGGSYEQYFGPGTRLTVT.

The chain employs TRBV11-2 and TRBJ1-3, with D possibly TRBD1 on 5 matching bases. With 1 base removed from V and 0 bases from J, the gap between germline ends came to 13 bases. The CDR3 covers 17 residues. Germline CDR1 is SGHAT and CDR2 is FQNNGV. The CDR3, as DNA: TGTGCCAGCAGCTTAGGGCCGGGGGATAGCTCTGGAAACACCATATATTTT. Its protein product is CASSLGPGDSSGNTIYF.

This clone was seen only once. This chain joins TRBV12-3 or TRBV12-4 and TRBJ1-1; tentative D call: TRBD1 (5 bases). The CDR3 has 13 residues. V was trimmed by 7 bases and J by 7 bases, leaving 16 bases between them. The CDR3 DNA reads as TGTGCCAGCACCCCATCCGGACACATTGAAGCTTTCTTT. It codes for CASTPSGHIEAFF.

There are a few counts of this clone. The V call is TRBV2, the J call TRBJ2-2; 8 bases are a match to TRBD2. The germline CDR1 and CDR2 sequences are SNHLY and FYNNEI. The CDR3 runs to 17 residues. With V trimmed by 4 bases and J by 1 base, 8 bases remained unmatched. The CDR3 DNA reads as TGTGCCAGCAGTGCCCTGCGCCTAGCGGGGAACACCGGGGAGCTGTTTTTT. Translated, it gives CASSALRLAGNTGELFF.

The rearrangement links TRBV5-1 to TRBJ2-5; TRBD1 is a possible D gene (6 bases). Looked up from germline, CDR1 is SGHRS and CDR2 is YFSETQ. The CDR3 sequence is 14 residues long. Trimming stripped 4 bases from V and 5 bases from J, with 15 bases between. CDR3 amino acids: CASSVNRAGETQYF. The CDR3, as DNA: TGCGCCAGCAGCGTCAACAGGGCCGGGGAGACCCAGTACTTC.

This chain joins TRBV10-3 and TRBJ2-1, with TRBD2 matching 12 bases. Per the germline V gene, CDR1 is ENHRY and CDR2 is SYGVKD. Trimming cost V 10 bases and J 7 bases; bases outside gene matches: 11. The CDR3 runs 15 residues. CDR3 DNA sequence: TGTGCCACCGAGGCTAGCGGGGGGGCGTTGAATGAGCAGTTCTTC. It yields the protein CATEASGGALNEQFF.

This clone has just a few counts. The chain is built from TRBV4-3 and TRBJ2-2, with D hard to call. Trimming took 0 bases from V and 5 from J, leaving 7 bases between them. Germline CDR1 is LGHNA and CDR2 is YSLEER. The CDR3 has 14 amino acids. The CDR3 DNA is TGCGCCAGCAGCCAAGACTCTTTTACCGGGGAGCTGTTTTTT. This codes for CASSQDSFTGELFF.

The gene calls are TRBV6-6 and TRBJ1-3, with 9 bases lining up with TRBD1. The germline CDR1 and CDR2 sequences are MNHNY and SVGAGI (reference sequence). V lost 5 bases, J lost 4 bases, and 12 bases stayed unmatched. This CDR3 contains 17 residues. The DNA for the CDR3 is TGTGCCAGCAGTCGAGTCGGACAGGGGAATATCGGAAACACCATATATTTT. Its protein is CASSRVGQGNIGNTIYF.

The J gene is TRBJ2-7, the V gene TRBV2, with D possibly TRBD2 on 7 matching bases. Germline V lookup: CDR1 SNHLY, CDR2 FYNNEI. V was clipped by 6 bases and J by 6 bases, with 21 bases between them. The CDR3 extends over 15 amino acids. CDR3 protein: CASSADLGGHSEQYF. The DNA of the CDR3 is TGTGCCAGCAGCGCCGACTTGGGGGGGCATAGCGAGCAGTACTTC.